One and the same sample provided the 8 T cell receptor beta chains below, sequenced in a study of response to subunit inactivated influenza vaccine. TCRdb reprocessed the RT-PCR reads via MiXCR and lists one record per CDR3 protein. Of 530,000 or so distinct CDR3 sequences listed, 14% are singletons. This material consisted of PBMCs from blood, taken 11 to 12 days after vaccination. The origin of the receptors is a man in his fifties or sixties who received an inactivated influenza vaccine.

This clonotype was counted only a few times. This sequence joins TRBV5-6 and TRBJ2-3, with 11 bases fitting TRBD2. The CDR3 length is 16 residues. CDR1 SGHDT and CDR2 YYEEEE come from the germline V gene. With 4 bases clipped from V and 0 bases from J, the junction kept 4 bases outside the gene matches. The chain's CDR3 is CASSRGLAASTDTQYF. DNA for the CDR3: TGTGCCAGCAGCAGGGGACTAGCGGCCAGCACAGATACGCAGTATTTT.

The sample holds a few counts of this clonotype. The CDR3 DNA follows: TGTGCCAGCGGCAAGCTCGACTACGAGCAGTACTTC. It is translated as CASGKLDYEQYF. The genes are TRBV27 and TRBJ2-7; the D is unclear. V lost 8 bases and J 3 bases, leaving 11 bases between the germline ends. There are 12 residues in the CDR3. From germline, CDR1 is MNHEY and CDR2 SMNVEV (reference sequence).

About this clonotype: A much larger clone sits a single nucleotide away, making a read error possible. The chain combines TRBV18 with TRBJ1-1; tentatively, D is TRBD1 (6 bases). V lost 3 bases and J 3 bases, leaving 8 bases between the germline ends. In germline, CDR1 is KGHSH, CDR2 LQKENI. The CDR3 has 13 residues. CDR3 in amino acids: CASSPGQYTEAFF. CDR3 in DNA: TGTGCCAGCTCACCCGGACAGTACACTGAAGCTTTCTTT.

This clonotype appeared many times. This rearrangement joins TRBV6-2 or TRBV6-3 to TRBJ2-2; D is unclear. In germline, CDR1 is MNHEY, CDR2 SVGEGT. V lost 0 bases, J lost 3 bases, and 5 bases lay in between. CDR3 length: 14 residues. The CDR3 reads CASSYSMYTGELFF. As DNA, the CDR3 is TGTGCCAGCAGTTACTCGATGTACACCGGGGAGCTGTTTTTT.

The rearrangement uses TRBV18 and TRBJ2-2; D call uncertain. Looked up from germline, CDR1 is KGHSH and CDR2 is LQKENI. Trimming pared 3 bases from V and 6 bases from J, leaving 8 bases between. There are 13 residues in the CDR3. The CDR3 loop is CASSPRMSGELFF. The CDR3 DNA is TGTGCCAGCTCACCTCGGATGTCCGGGGAGCTGTTTTTT.

The V gene is TRBV28, the J gene TRBJ1-4; unclear D gene. CDR3 length: 14 amino acids. Trimming took 5 bases from V and 3 from J, leaving 10 bases between them. Germline CDR1 and CDR2: MDHEN and SYDVKM. CDR3 sequence (DNA): TGTGCCAGCAGTGGGTTAGGCCCTAATGAAAAACTGTTTTTT. It specifies CASSGLGPNEKLFF.

This clonotype was counted many times. The V gene is TRBV20-1, the J gene TRBJ2-5; a possible D gene is TRBD1 (6 bases). The germline V and J ends were trimmed by 2 bases and 0 bases, with 10 bases remaining between them. CDR1 DFQATT and CDR2 SNEGSKA come from the germline V gene (reference sequence). The CDR3 is 14 amino acids. The CDR3 DNA reads TGCAGTGCTAGAAGTTGGACAGACCAAGAGACCCAGTACTTC. Residues: CSARSWTDQETQYF.

This clonotype came up a few times. The chain carries TRBV19 and TRBJ1-5; D unclear. The CDR3 spans 13 residues. Trimming cost V 7 bases and J 0 bases, with 7 bases left between them. Germline V gene sequence: CDR1 LNHDA, CDR2 SQIVND (reference sequence). The CDR3 sequence is CASTWTSNQPQHF. The CDR3, as DNA: TGTGCCAGTACCTGGACTAGCAATCAGCCCCAGCATTTT.